This T cell receptor (beta chain) was sequenced for a study of metastatic and nonmetastatic thyroid tumors. Not a single patient had been given any form of treatment at any point before undergoing thyroid surgery. This clone is categorized as large. No antigen is known for it. Germline CDR1 is MDHEN and CDR2 is SYDVKM. The CDR3 sequence is 15 residues long. Germline trimming cut 6 bases from V and 2 bases from J; bases unmatched to any gene: 5. Original data processing: A distant-metastasis classifier for papillary thyroid cancer was built using CDR3 differences across clinicopathological groups. TCRdb recomputed clones from the PCR reads via MiXCR. These V and J calls derive from TCRdb rather than the authors' analysis. The repertoire includes 7,000 or so clones, 25% to 30% of them detected once, and roughly 15% sits in the top ten. Notes on the study in general: In blood and tumor, TCR beta diversity was reportedly significantly higher in malignant thyroid tumors than in benign nodules.

V is TRBV28 and J is TRBJ2-7; 12 nucleotides match TRBD2. The clonotype comes from a male donor with papillary thyroid cancer or a benign thyroid nodule (not recorded which). Some clones in this sample may be carry-over from other donors' samples. Sequencing was done on a sample of adjacent normal tissue. The CDR3 spells CASSPLAGGTYEQYF. In DNA, the CDR3 is TGTGCCAGCAGCCCACTAGCGGGAGGAACCTACGAGCAGTACTTC.